The 23 T cell receptor beta chains presented below share a single source sample, sequenced in a study of T-cell memory formation after mild COVID-19. TCRdb re-called the 5' RACE reads through MiXCR, storing one row per CDR3 protein. The sample gives hundreds of thousands of distinct CDR3 sequences, roughly 18% of which show up once; around an eighth is in the top ten. The sequencing input was PBMCs or a T cell subset sorted from them (not recorded which). The receptors here all came from an adult woman who had mild COVID-19 (a few samples of this study predate the infection). Cell type and time point are not known.

The gene calls are TRBV5-4 and TRBJ2-5, with D maybe TRBD1 (7 bases). From germline, CDR1 is SGHNT and CDR2 YYREEE (reference sequence). There are 17 residues in the CDR3. The ends were cut back, 3 bases at V and 3 bases at J, with 21 bases in the middle. The CDR3 region is CASSSYLAGTDKETQYF. CDR3 sequence (DNA): TGTGCCAGCAGCTCCTACCTGGCGGGGACAGACAAAGAGACCCAGTACTTC.

V and J are TRBV12-3 or TRBV12-4 and TRBJ1-2, with 9 nucleotides matching TRBD1. The length of the CDR3 is 15 residues. J lost 5 bases, V lost 6 bases, and 10 bases had no gene match. The CDR3 sequence is CASRGQRTGVYGYTF. CDR3 in DNA: TGTGCCAGCAGGGGTCAGAGGACAGGGGTTTATGGCTACACCTTC.

There are many counts of this clonotype. The CDR3 DNA follows: TGTGCCAGCAGCTTGGGCAGGGGTACTGAAGCTTTCTTT. Protein sequence: CASSLGRGTEAFF. This chain joins TRBV12-3 or TRBV12-4 and TRBJ1-1; tentatively, D is TRBD1 (6 bases). Trimming pared 6 bases from V and 5 bases from J, leaving 13 bases between. The CDR3 consists of 13 residues.

This chain uses TRBV4-1 with TRBJ1-5, with 8 bases lining up with TRBD1. Germline V gene data show CDR1 as MGHRA and CDR2 as YSYEKL. This CDR3 spans 21 amino acids. The junction had 18 bases not matched to a gene; V was cut back by 2 bases and J by 0 bases. The CDR3 loop reads CASSQLLRTGKEGNSNQPQHF. For the CDR3, the DNA is TGCGCCAGCAGCCAACTATTGAGGACAGGGAAGGAAGGGAATAGCAATCAGCCCCAGCATTTT.

The chain recombines TRBV6-2 or TRBV6-3 with TRBJ2-7; no clear D gene. Germline V gives CDR1 MNHEY, CDR2 SVGEGT. The CDR3 sequence is 18 residues long. Trimming shortened V by 0 bases and J by 3 bases, and 21 bases separated the two germline ends. CDR3 sequence reads: CASSYSRYPAGVIYEQYF. The CDR3 nucleotides are TGTGCCAGCAGTTACTCAAGGTACCCGGCAGGAGTAATCTACGAGCAGTACTTC.

The gene calls are TRBV18 and TRBJ2-1; the match to TRBD1 covers 7 bases. J lost 6 bases, V lost 2 bases, and 7 bases had no gene match. Germline assignment: CDR1 KGHSH and CDR2 LQKENI. The CDR3 totals 15 residues. DNA for the CDR3: TGTGCCAGCTCACCATCAAGGGGGCAGGTCAATGAGCAGTTCTTC. Translation: CASSPSRGQVNEQFF.

CDR3 in amino acids: CASSEAGYTQYF. CDR3 nucleotides: TGTGCCAGCAGTGAAGCGGGGTATACGCAGTATTTT. The chain links TRBV25-1 to TRBJ2-3; D may be TRBD2 (6 bases). This CDR3 contains 12 residues. Germline V gene sequence: CDR1 MGHDK, CDR2 SYGVNS. V gave up 2 bases and J gave up 7 bases, with 7 bases separating them.

This clonotype has more than one count but fewer than ten. In DNA form, the CDR3 reads TGTGCCAGCAGTTACTCATACCCGGGACTAGTTACCGTATCTCCCACAGATACGCAGTATTTT. As protein: CASSYSYPGLVTVSPTDTQYF. The rearrangement links TRBV6-6 to TRBJ2-3; 8 nucleotides align to TRBD2. The CDR3 runs 21 residues. Germline V gene data show CDR1 as MNHNY and CDR2 as SVGAGI (reference sequence). V lost 0 bases and J lost 2; bases outside the gene matches: 19.

This clonotype was seen a few times. The rearrangement links TRBV6-5 to TRBJ2-5; TRBD1 is a possible D gene (6 bases). Trimming took off 6 bases at V and 2 bases at J, with 16 bases between the two ends. The CDR3 covers 15 residues. Germline CDR1 reads MNHEY; CDR2 reads SVGAGI. The CDR3 loop reads CASSPGGQSQETQYF. CDR3 DNA: TGTGCCAGCAGCCCCGGCGGACAGTCACAAGAGACCCAGTACTTC.

This clonotype was seen repeatedly, ten times or more. The V gene is TRBV6-1, the J gene TRBJ2-1; D is ambiguous. V was shortened by 4 bases and J by 12 bases, with 10 bases between the two germline ends. This CDR3 region has 11 residues. CDR1 and CDR2 from the germline V gene are MNHNS and SASEGT. CDR3 protein: CASSVGLAQFF. CDR3 nucleotides: TGTGCCAGCAGTGTCGGCCTTGCGCAGTTCTTC.

This clonotype was observed at least ten times. The chain is built from TRBV7-8 and TRBJ2-2; 9 positions agree with TRBD1. J was trimmed by 1 base and V by 5 bases; bases with no gene match: 14. From germline, CDR1 is SGHVS and CDR2 FQNEAQ. The CDR3 runs to 19 residues. CDR3 sequence: CASSTRDREPFGNTGELFF. The DNA for the CDR3 is TGTGCCAGCAGCACCCGGGACAGGGAGCCCTTCGGGAACACCGGGGAGCTGTTTTTT.

This clonotype was detected only once. The rearrangement joins TRBV20-1 to TRBJ2-7, with a possible D match to TRBD1 (7 bases). Deletions cut 6 bases from V and 6 bases from J, with 18 bases between. This CDR3 comprises 13 residues. Germline assignment: CDR1 DFQATT and CDR2 SNEGSKA (reference sequence). The CDR3 here is CSAPLAGGGEQYF. In nucleotides, the CDR3 is TGCAGTGCCCCATTGGCAGGGGGAGGCGAGCAGTACTTC.

In DNA, the CDR3 is TGCGCCAGCAGCTGGGACAGCAAGAACACCGGGGAGCTGTTTTTT. Translated, it gives CASSWDSKNTGELFF. J is TRBJ2-2 and V is TRBV5-1; TRBD1 matches at 7 bases. The CDR3 is 15 residues long. V lost 3 bases to trimming and J lost 1 base; unmatched junction nucleotides: 3. The germline gives CDR1 SGHRS, CDR2 YFSETQ.

V is TRBV12-3 or TRBV12-4 and J is TRBJ2-5; D gene uncertain. Trimming cost V 5 bases and J 2 bases, with 15 bases left between them. The CDR3 loop spans 15 amino acids. In DNA, the CDR3 is TGTGCCAGCAGTCCCCAAGGGCAGCTACAAGAGACCCAGTACTTC. Amino acid sequence: CASSPQGQLQETQYF.

The V call is TRBV2, the J call TRBJ2-7; D gene ambiguous. The CDR3 extends over 12 amino acids. Per the germline V gene, CDR1 is SNHLY and CDR2 is FYNNEI. V was trimmed by 4 bases and J by 5 bases, leaving 9 bases between them. CDR3 sequence (DNA): TGTGCCAGCAGTGTCTTTGGAAACGAGCAGTACTTC. Encoded protein: CASSVFGNEQYF.

V is TRBV30 and J is TRBJ2-5; D not certain. The CDR3 covers 12 residues. CDR1 is GTSNPN and CDR2 is SVGIG in the germline V gene (reference sequence). Trimming left V 4 bases short and J 1 base short, with 7 bases between. The CDR3 loop reads CAWTHGQETQYF. For the CDR3, the DNA is TGTGCCTGGACACACGGCCAAGAGACCCAGTACTTC.

This clonotype showed up just a few times. This sequence joins TRBV12-3 or TRBV12-4 and TRBJ2-1; 9 bases are shared with TRBD2. Losses at the gene ends were 6 bases for V and 2 bases for J; bases not matched to a gene: 11. CDR3 length: 17 residues. CDR3 sequence (DNA): TGTGCCAGCAGCCCCCTTAGCGGGAGCGAAACCTACAATGAGCAGTTCTTC. Translation: CASSPLSGSETYNEQFF.

This clonotype has more than one count but fewer than ten. The gene calls are TRBV30 and TRBJ2-1; D possibly matches TRBD1 or TRBD2 (5 bases each). Germline V lookup: CDR1 GTSNPN, CDR2 SVGIG (reference sequence). V was trimmed by 0 bases and J by 8 bases, leaving 23 bases between them. The CDR3 contains 17 residues. CDR3 DNA: TGTGCCTGGAGTGTAGGGCGTTGGGGCAGCAGAGGGGATGAGCAGTTCTTC. It codes for CAWSVGRWGSRGDEQFF.

This clonotype was counted between two and nine times. The chain recombines TRBV29-1 with TRBJ2-7, with 9 bases aligning to TRBD1. With 6 bases clipped from V and 0 bases from J, the junction kept 6 bases outside the gene matches. There are 14 residues in the CDR3. The germline V gene has CDR1 SQVTM and CDR2 ANQGSEA. The CDR3: CSVIRDRASYEQYF. Here the CDR3 DNA reads TGCAGCGTCATCCGGGACAGGGCCTCCTACGAGCAGTACTTC.

This clonotype has more than one count but fewer than ten. The V call is TRBV24-1, the J call TRBJ2-1; 10 nucleotides line up with TRBD2. CDR3 size: 17 residues. Germline values: CDR1 KGHDR, CDR2 SFDVKD. Unmatched junction bases numbered 2, after V lost 0 bases and J lost 1 base. The CDR3 DNA follows: TGTGCCACCAGTGATTTGCCTAGCGGGAGATCCTACAATGAGCAGTTCTTC. It translates to CATSDLPSGRSYNEQFF.

This clonotype was counted between two and nine times. This chain links TRBV12-3 or TRBV12-4 with TRBJ2-3; 12 nucleotides agree with TRBD1. V was pared by 3 bases and J by 3 bases, with 1 base of the junction left unmatched. The CDR3 totals 15 residues. The CDR3 loop reads CASSLGQGATDTQYF. Written as DNA, the CDR3 is TGTGCCAGCAGTTTGGGACAGGGGGCGACAGATACGCAGTATTTT.

Many counts were recorded for this clonotype. The chain combines TRBV20-1 with TRBJ2-7; 7 bases fit TRBD1. The CDR3 contains 15 residues. In germline, CDR1 is DFQATT, CDR2 SNEGSKA (reference sequence). With V trimmed by 2 bases and J by 2 bases, 9 bases remained unmatched. Written as DNA, the CDR3 is TGCAGTGCTAGACAGCCCGCCAGGGGGACCTACGAGCAGTACTTC. It translates to CSARQPARGTYEQYF.

This clonotype was detected only a few times. This sequence joins TRBV7-2 and TRBJ2-3; D not certain. This CDR3 region has 16 residues. V shed 5 bases and J shed 2 bases, with 17 bases lying between them. Germline CDR1 is SGHTA and CDR2 is FQGNSA. The CDR3 sequence is CASSPPGPRITDTQYF. CDR3 sequence (DNA): TGTGCCAGCAGCCCCCCAGGACCCCGAATCACAGATACGCAGTATTTT.